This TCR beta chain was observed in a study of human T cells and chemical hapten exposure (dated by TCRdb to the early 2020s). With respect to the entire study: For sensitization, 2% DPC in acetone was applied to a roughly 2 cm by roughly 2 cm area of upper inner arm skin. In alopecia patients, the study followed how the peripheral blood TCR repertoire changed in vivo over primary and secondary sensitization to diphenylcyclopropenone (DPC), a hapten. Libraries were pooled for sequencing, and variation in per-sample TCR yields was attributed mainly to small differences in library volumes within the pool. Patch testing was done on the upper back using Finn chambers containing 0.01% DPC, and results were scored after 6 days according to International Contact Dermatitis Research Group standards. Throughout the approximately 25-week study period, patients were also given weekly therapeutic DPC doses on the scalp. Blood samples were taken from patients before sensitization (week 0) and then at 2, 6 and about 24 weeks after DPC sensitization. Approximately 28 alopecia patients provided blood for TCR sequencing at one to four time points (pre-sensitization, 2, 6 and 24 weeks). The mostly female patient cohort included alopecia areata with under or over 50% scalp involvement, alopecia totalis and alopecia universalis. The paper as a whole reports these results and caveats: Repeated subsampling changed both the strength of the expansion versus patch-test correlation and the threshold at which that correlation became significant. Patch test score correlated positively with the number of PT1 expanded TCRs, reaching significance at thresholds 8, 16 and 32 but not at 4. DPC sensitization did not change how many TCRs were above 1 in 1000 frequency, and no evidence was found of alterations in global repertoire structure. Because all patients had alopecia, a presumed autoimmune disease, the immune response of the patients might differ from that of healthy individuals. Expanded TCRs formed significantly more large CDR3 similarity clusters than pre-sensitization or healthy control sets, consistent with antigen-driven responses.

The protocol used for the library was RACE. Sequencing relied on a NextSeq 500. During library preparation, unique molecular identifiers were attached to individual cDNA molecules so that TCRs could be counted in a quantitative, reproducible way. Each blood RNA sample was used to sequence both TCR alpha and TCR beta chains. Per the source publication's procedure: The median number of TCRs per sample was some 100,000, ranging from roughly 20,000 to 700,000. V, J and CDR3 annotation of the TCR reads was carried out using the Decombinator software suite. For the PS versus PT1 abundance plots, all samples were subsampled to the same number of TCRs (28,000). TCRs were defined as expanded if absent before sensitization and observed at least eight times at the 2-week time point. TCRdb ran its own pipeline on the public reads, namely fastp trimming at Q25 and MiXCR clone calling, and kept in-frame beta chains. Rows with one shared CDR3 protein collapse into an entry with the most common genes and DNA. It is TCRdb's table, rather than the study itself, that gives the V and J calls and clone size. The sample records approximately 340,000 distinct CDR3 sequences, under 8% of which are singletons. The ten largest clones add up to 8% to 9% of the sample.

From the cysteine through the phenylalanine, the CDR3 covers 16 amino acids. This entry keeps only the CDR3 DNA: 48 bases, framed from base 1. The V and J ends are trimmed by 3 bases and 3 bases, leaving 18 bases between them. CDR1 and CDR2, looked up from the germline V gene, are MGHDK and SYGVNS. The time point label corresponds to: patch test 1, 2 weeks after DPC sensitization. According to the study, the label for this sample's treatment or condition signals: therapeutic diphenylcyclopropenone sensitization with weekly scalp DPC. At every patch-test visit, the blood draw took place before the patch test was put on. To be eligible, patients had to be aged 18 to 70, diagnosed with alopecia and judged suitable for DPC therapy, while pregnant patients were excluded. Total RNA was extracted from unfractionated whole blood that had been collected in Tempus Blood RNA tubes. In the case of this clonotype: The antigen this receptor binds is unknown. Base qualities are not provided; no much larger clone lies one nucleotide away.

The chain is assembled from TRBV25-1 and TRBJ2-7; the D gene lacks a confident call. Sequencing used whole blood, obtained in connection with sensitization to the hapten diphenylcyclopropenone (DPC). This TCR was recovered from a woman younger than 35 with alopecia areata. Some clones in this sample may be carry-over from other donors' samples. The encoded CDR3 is CASSDIGSPLNYEQYF. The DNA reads TGTGCCAGCAGTGATATCGGGTCTCCCTTAAACTACGAGCAGTACTTC.